This T cell receptor beta chain was captured in a study of blood T cell repertoires in COVID-19. Across the study: The United States, Italy and Spain provided the acute and convalescent COVID-19 samples.

Under the authors' procedure: Reference gene primer amplification yielded estimated nucleated cell counts. Here immunoSEQ multiplex PCR was the method, and the copy in TCRdb shows in-frame clones only, minus some. Clone size and V and J calls were adopted from that table, with D and trimming inferred from the DNA. The repertoire includes roughly 440,000 clones, about nine tenths of them detected once, and around 12% sits in the top ten. The CDR3 spans 12 residues. V trimming: 6 bases; J trimming: 6 bases; junction bases outside the gene matches: 2. Looked up from germline, CDR1 is SQVTM and CDR2 is ANQGSEA.

J is TRBJ2-2 and V is TRBV29-1; 9 bases line up with TRBD2. The sequenced sample consisted of peripheral blood. The origin of this receptor is a woman between 45 and 60 years old with COVID-19, enrolled during active disease. CDR3 loop: CSVRTSAGELFF. The CDR3, as DNA: TGCAGCGTACGGACTAGCGCCGGGGAGCTGTTTTTT.